A single sample gave rise to the 2 T cell receptor beta chains below, sequenced in a study of beta chain features in type 1 diabetes. Study-wide findings and caveats: All four CD4+ subsets from Type 1 diabetes patients carried moderately but significantly shorter TCRB CDR3s.

Every isolated RNA sample was fully reverse transcribed, so sequencing captured expressed TCRB transcripts. The method was immunoSEQ multiplex PCR; TCRdb's version includes in-frame clones alone and lacks a portion of them. The table shows a few hundred thousand clones, with around 13% occurring only once. For these receptors, no antigen is known. Material: naive CD4+ T cells from blood. These receptors were taken from a man aged 25-45 years with type 1 diabetes.

This clone has more than one count but fewer than ten. This chain links TRBV27 with TRBJ2-5, with a weak D call TRBD2 (5 bases). Germline V gene data show CDR1 as MNHEY and CDR2 as SMNVEV (reference sequence). The V end lost 3 bases, the J end lost 6 bases, and 11 bases lay between the germline ends. The CDR3 consists of 13 residues. The DNA of the CDR3 is TGTGCCAGCAGTTTTGCGGGTACCCAGACCCAGTACTTC. Translated, it gives CASSFAGTQTQYF.

A few counts support this clone. The V and J genes are TRBV27 and TRBJ2-2; D might be TRBD2 (5 bases). Trimming cost V 7 bases and J 1 base, with 10 bases left between them. The CDR3 totals 14 residues. Germline CDR1 is MNHEY and CDR2 is SMNVEV (reference sequence). CDR3 in DNA: TGTGCCAGCAAGGAGCGGTTGAACACCGGGGAGCTGTTTTTT. Amino acids: CASKERLNTGELFF.